The 17 T cell receptor beta chains below come from one sample, sequenced in a study of blood T cell repertoires in COVID-19. TCRdb's copy holds only in-frame clones and misses some; the assay was immunoSEQ multiplex PCR. The sample holds 150,000 or so clones; over 90% are singletons and the top ten take 2%. Sequenced material: peripheral blood. These receptor sequences come from a woman aged 55-69 years with COVID-19, enrolled during active disease.

This chain connects TRBV7-2 to TRBJ1-2; D perhaps matches TRBD1 (6 bases). The germline V gene has CDR1 SGHTA and CDR2 FQGNSA. V lost 5 bases and J 6 bases, leaving 13 bases between the germline ends. The CDR3 consists of 13 residues. The CDR3 bases are TGTGCCAGCAGCCTCTACAGGGCTGATGGCTACACCTTC. This translates into CASSLYRADGYTF.

This chain connects TRBV6-6 to TRBJ2-5, with D possibly being TRBD1 (6 bases). CDR1 is MNHNY and CDR2 is SVGAGI in the germline V gene (reference sequence). With 5 bases removed from V and 0 bases from J, the gap between germline ends came to 19 bases. There are 17 residues in the CDR3. CDR3 protein: CASSRYSRDRHQETQYF. The CDR3 region has the DNA TGTGCCAGCAGTCGATACTCCCGTGACAGGCACCAAGAGACCCAGTACTTC.

The chain employs TRBV6-1 and TRBJ2-3, with 13 nucleotides matching TRBD2. J lost 3 bases, V lost 3 bases, and 6 bases had no gene match. The germline CDR1 and CDR2 sequences are MNHNS and SASEGT. The CDR3 runs 17 residues. CDR3 residues: CASSDSLAGGLTDTQYF. Written as DNA, the CDR3 is TGTGCCAGCAGTGATTCACTAGCGGGGGGGCTGACAGATACGCAGTATTTT.

The chain uses TRBV6-2 or TRBV6-3 and TRBJ2-7; TRBD1 agrees at 7 bases. V shed 2 bases and J 0 bases; nucleotides not matched to a gene: 10. In germline, CDR1 is MNHEY, CDR2 SVGEGT. The CDR3 is 17 amino acids. CDR3 sequence (DNA): TGTGCCAGCAGTTACCCTATAACAGGGGTCTTCTCCTACGAGCAGTACTTC. This encodes CASSYPITGVFSYEQYF.

This clone was detected a few times. The V call is TRBV11-2, the J call TRBJ1-2; a weak D match, TRBD1 (6 bases). The CDR3 totals 13 residues. Germline-derived CDR1 and CDR2 are SGHAT and FQNNGV. V was trimmed by 5 bases and J by 6 bases, leaving 13 bases between them. The CDR3 DNA reads as TGTGCCAGCAGCCAAACAGGGTTCAATGGCTACACCTTC. Translated, it gives CASSQTGFNGYTF.

The chain couples TRBV18 to TRBJ1-2, with 9 positions matching TRBD1. From germline, CDR1 is KGHSH and CDR2 LQKENI. The CDR3 spans 18 residues. J lost 3 bases, V lost 1 base, and 12 bases had no gene match. CDR3 amino acids: CASSPRLGTGPSDYGYTF. The DNA of the CDR3 is TGTGCCAGCTCACCACGGCTCGGGACAGGGCCGTCTGACTATGGCTACACCTTC. Together with reference TRBV18 and TRBJ1-2, the CDR3 gives the full variable domain: NAGVMQNPRHLVRRRGQEARLRCSPMKGHSHVYWYRQLPEEGLKFMVYLQKENIIDESGMPKERFSAEFPKEGPSILRIQQVVRGDSAAYFCASSPRLGTGPSDYGYTFGSGTRLTVV.

The gene calls are TRBV14 and TRBJ2-7, with 8 bases matching TRBD1. Germline V gives CDR1 SGHDN, CDR2 FVKESK. The length of the CDR3 is 13 residues. Trimming cost V 5 bases and J 4 bases; bases outside gene matches: 4. CDR3 amino acids: CASSSTGEYEQYF. In nucleotides, the CDR3 is TGTGCCAGCAGCTCGACAGGGGAGTACGAGCAGTACTTC.

This clone was seen only once. The gene calls are TRBV27 and TRBJ2-3; D gene uncertain. This CDR3 spans 14 amino acids. The germline V gene has CDR1 MNHEY and CDR2 SMNVEV (reference sequence). V was pared by 0 bases and J by 4 bases, with 8 bases between. The chain's CDR3 is CASSLSSSPDTQYF. DNA for the CDR3: TGTGCCAGCAGTTTATCCTCCTCCCCAGATACGCAGTATTTT.

Regarding this clone: This sample includes further DNA sequences coding for the same CDR3. V is TRBV9 and J is TRBJ2-1; D possibly corresponds to TRBD2 (6 bases). V lost 0 bases to trimming and J lost 4 bases, with 11 bases between them. Germline V lookup: CDR1 SGDLS, CDR2 YYNGEE. The CDR3 sequence is 15 residues long. The CDR3 sequence: CASSVAGGSYNEQFF. DNA of the CDR3: TGTGCCAGCAGCGTAGCTGGGGGGAGTTACAATGAGCAGTTCTTC.

The chain is built from TRBV18 and TRBJ1-1, with no clear D. Trimming shortened V by 2 bases and J by 2 bases, and 9 bases separated the two germline ends. This CDR3 has 14 residues. Germline loops: CDR1 KGHSH, CDR2 LQKENI. The CDR3 is CASSPSVINTEAFF. The CDR3 DNA reads as TGTGCCAGCTCACCATCGGTTATTAACACTGAAGCTTTCTTT.

The V call is TRBV6-5, the J call TRBJ1-1; 7 bases are shared with TRBD1. CDR3 length: 14 amino acids. V was clipped by 2 bases and J by 1 base; unmatched bases: 1. From germline, CDR1 is MNHEY and CDR2 SVGAGI. The CDR3 region has the DNA TGTGCCAGCAGTTACCGGACAGGGAACACTGAAGCTTTCTTT. It yields the protein CASSYRTGNTEAFF.

CDR3 protein: CASSLDGSYNEQFF. CDR3 nucleotides: TGTGCCAGCAGCTTAGACGGCTCCTACAATGAGCAGTTCTTC. The chain is built from TRBV11-1 and TRBJ2-1; no clear D gene. V dropped 1 base and J dropped 0 bases, with 4 bases sitting between them. The CDR3 runs 14 residues. The germline V gene encodes CDR1 SGHAT and CDR2 FQDESV (reference sequence).

This chain connects TRBV10-3 to TRBJ2-7; 8 bases agree with TRBD1. From germline, CDR1 is ENHRY and CDR2 SYGVKD. The CDR3 sequence is 13 residues long. V shed 6 bases, J shed 3 bases, and the junction held 4 bases outside the gene matches. The CDR3 loop is CAIRVGQGYEQYF. CDR3 in DNA: TGTGCCATCAGAGTTGGACAGGGCTACGAGCAGTACTTC.

The V and J genes are TRBV7-3 and TRBJ1-2, with D possibly TRBD1 on 6 matching bases. CDR3 length: 14 residues. Per the germline V gene, CDR1 is SGHTA and CDR2 is FQGTGA. V was cut by 2 bases and J by 6 bases, with 13 bases left in between. This chain's CDR3 is CASSLYPGVNGYTF. For the CDR3, the DNA is TGTGCCAGCAGCTTATATCCAGGGGTGAATGGCTACACCTTC.

This clone was seen a single time. The chain combines TRBV9 with TRBJ2-5; 8 bases agree with TRBD2. The CDR3 contains 17 residues. Germline assignment: CDR1 SGDLS and CDR2 YYNGEE. J was trimmed by 1 base and V by 3 bases; bases with no gene match: 11. The CDR3 coding sequence is TGTGCCAGCAGCGCTCCACGGGCTAGCGGGCCCCAAGAGACCCAGTACTTC. Translation gives CASSAPRASGPQETQYF.

V and J are TRBV30 and TRBJ2-1, with TRBD2 matching over 8 bases. This CDR3 has 14 amino acids. CDR1 is GTSNPN and CDR2 is SVGIG in the germline V gene (reference sequence). The trim removed 0 bases at V and 6 bases at J, leaving 4 bases unmatched. In DNA form, the CDR3 reads TGTGCCTGGAGTGTAACCGGGGGGGGCAATGAGCAGTTCTTC. Translated: CAWSVTGGGNEQFF.

As to this clone: This sample includes further DNA sequences coding for the same CDR3. The chain is built from TRBV5-1 and TRBJ1-6, with TRBD1 as a possible D gene (6 bases). The CDR3 loop spans 14 amino acids. Trimming took off 1 base at V and 6 bases at J, with 8 bases between the two ends. The germline gives CDR1 SGHRS, CDR2 YFSETQ. Here the CDR3 reads CASSLTGSNSPLHF. The CDR3 coding sequence is TGCGCCAGCAGCTTGACAGGGTCTAATTCACCCCTCCACTTT.